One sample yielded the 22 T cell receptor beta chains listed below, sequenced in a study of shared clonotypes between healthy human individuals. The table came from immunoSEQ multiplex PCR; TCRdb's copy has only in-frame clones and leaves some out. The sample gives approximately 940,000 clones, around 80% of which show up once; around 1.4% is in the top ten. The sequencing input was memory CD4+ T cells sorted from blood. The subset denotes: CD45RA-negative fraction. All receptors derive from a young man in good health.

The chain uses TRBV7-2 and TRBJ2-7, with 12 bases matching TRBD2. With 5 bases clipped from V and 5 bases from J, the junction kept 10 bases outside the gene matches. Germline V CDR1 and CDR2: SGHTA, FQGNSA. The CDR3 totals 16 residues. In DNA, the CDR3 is TGTGCCAGCAGCCCAAGGGCTAGCGGGAGGGCCCACGAGCAGTACTTC. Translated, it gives CASSPRASGRAHEQYF.

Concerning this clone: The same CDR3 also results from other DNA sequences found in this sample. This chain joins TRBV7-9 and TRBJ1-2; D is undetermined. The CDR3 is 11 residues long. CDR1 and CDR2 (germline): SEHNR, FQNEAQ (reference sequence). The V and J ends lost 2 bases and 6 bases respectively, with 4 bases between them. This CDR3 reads CASSLSDGYTF. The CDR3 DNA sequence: TGTGCCAGCAGCTTATCGGATGGCTACACCTTC.

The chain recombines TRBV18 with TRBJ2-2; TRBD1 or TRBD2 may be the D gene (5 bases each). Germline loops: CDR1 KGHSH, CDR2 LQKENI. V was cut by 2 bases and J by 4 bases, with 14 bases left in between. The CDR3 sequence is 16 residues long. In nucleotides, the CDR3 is TGTGCCAGCTCACCAGGGACGGACTCTGTCACCGGGGAGCTGTTTTTT. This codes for CASSPGTDSVTGELFF.

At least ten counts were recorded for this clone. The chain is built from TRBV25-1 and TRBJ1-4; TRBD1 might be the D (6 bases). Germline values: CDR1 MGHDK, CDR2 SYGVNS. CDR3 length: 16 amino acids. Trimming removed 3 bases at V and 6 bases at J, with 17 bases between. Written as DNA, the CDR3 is TGTGCCAGCAGTGACCCTCTCGGGGGGCGCGATGAAAAACTGTTTTTT. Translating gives CASSDPLGGRDEKLFF.

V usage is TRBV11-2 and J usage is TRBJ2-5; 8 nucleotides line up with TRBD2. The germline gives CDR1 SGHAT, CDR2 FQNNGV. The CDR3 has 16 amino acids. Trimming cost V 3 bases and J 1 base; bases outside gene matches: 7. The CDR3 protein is CASSFRTSLLQETQYF. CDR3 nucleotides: TGTGCCAGCAGCTTCCGGACTAGCCTCCTCCAAGAGACCCAGTACTTC.

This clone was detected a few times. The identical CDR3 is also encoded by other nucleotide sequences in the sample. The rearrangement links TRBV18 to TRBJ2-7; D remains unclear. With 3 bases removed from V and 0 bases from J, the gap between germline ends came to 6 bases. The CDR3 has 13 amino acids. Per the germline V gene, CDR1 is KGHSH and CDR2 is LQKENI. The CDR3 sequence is CASSPRRSYEQYF. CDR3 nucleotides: TGTGCCAGCTCACCTCGGCGCTCCTACGAGCAGTACTTC. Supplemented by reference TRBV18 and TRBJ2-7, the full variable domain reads NAGVMQNPRHLVRRRGQEARLRCSPMKGHSHVYWYRQLPEEGLKFMVYLQKENIIDESGMPKERFSAEFPKEGPSILRIQQVVRGDSAAYFCASSPRRSYEQYFGPGTRLTVT.

The CDR3 region has the DNA TGTGCCAGCAGTGAATCTGGGGGGCCGATAGAGACCCAGTACTTC. It yields the protein CASSESGGPIETQYF. The rearrangement uses TRBV6-1 and TRBJ2-5; tentatively, D is TRBD1 or TRBD2 (6 bases each). Trimming shortened V by 2 bases and J by 4 bases, and 14 bases separated the two germline ends. The CDR3 is 15 residues long. CDR1 is MNHNS and CDR2 is SASEGT in the germline V gene.

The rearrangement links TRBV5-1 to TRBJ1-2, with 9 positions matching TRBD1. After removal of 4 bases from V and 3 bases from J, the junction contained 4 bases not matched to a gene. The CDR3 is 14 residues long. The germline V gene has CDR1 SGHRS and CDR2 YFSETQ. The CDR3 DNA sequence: TGCGCCAGCAGCGCGGACAGGGGCTACTATGGCTACACCTTC. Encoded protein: CASSADRGYYGYTF.

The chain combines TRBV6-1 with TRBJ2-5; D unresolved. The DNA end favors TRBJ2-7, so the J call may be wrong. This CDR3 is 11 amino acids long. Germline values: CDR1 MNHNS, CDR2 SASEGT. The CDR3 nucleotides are TGTGCCAGCAGTGAAATGGTCGAGCAGTACTTC. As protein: CASSEMVEQYF.

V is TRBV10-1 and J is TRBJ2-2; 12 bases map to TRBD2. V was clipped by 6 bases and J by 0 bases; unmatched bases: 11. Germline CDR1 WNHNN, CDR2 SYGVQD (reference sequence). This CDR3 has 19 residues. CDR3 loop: CASSRRLAGALTNTGELFF. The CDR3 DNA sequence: TGCGCCAGCAGCAGGAGACTAGCGGGGGCCCTGACGAACACCGGGGAGCTGTTTTTT.

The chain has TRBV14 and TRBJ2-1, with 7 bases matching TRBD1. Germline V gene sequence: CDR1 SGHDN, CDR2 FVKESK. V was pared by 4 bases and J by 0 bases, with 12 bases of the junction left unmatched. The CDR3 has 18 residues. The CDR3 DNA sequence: TGTGCCAGCAGCCCCTCCCCGATACAGGGGAGCTCCTACAATGAGCAGTTCTTC. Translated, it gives CASSPSPIQGSSYNEQFF.

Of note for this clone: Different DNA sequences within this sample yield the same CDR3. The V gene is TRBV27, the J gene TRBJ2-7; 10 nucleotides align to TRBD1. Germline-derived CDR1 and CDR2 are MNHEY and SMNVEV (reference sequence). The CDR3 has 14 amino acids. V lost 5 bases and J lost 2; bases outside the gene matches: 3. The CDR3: CASSRTGGAYEQYF. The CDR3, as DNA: TGTGCCAGCAGTAGGACAGGGGGAGCCTACGAGCAGTACTTC.

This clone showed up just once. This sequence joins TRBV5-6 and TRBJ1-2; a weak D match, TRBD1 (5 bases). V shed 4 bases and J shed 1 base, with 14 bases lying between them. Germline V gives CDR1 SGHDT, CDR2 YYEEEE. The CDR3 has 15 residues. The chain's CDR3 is CASSATGFINYGYTF. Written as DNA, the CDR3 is TGTGCCAGCAGCGCAACAGGATTTATTAACTATGGCTACACCTTC.

CDR3 region: CASSLRGLMGNSYNEQFF. CDR3 DNA sequence: TGTGCCAGCAGCTTACGCGGACTAATGGGCAACTCCTACAATGAGCAGTTCTTC. V usage is TRBV11-2 and J usage is TRBJ2-1; TRBD2 is a possible D gene (6 bases). V was shortened by 2 bases and J by 0 bases, with 17 bases between the two germline ends. This CDR3 region has 18 residues. Germline CDR1 SGHAT, CDR2 FQNNGV.

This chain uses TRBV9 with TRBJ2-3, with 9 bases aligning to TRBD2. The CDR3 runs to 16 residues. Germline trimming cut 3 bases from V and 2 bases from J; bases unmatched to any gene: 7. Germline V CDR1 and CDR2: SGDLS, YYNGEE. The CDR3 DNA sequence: TGTGCCAGCAGCGAGGGGACTAGCCGATACACAGATACGCAGTATTTT. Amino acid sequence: CASSEGTSRYTDTQYF.

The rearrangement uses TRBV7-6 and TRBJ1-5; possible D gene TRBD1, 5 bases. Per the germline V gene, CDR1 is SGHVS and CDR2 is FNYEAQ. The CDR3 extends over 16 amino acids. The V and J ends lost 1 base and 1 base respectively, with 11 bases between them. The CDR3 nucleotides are TGTGCCAGCAGCTTAGAGGGGATGGGGAGCAATCAGCCCCAGCATTTT. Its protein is CASSLEGMGSNQPQHF.

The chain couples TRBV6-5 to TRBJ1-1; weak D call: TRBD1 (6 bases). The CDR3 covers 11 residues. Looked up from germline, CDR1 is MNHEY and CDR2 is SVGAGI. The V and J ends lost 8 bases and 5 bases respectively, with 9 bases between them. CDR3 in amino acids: CASARGTEAFF. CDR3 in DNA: TGTGCCAGCGCAAGGGGGACTGAAGCTTTCTTT.

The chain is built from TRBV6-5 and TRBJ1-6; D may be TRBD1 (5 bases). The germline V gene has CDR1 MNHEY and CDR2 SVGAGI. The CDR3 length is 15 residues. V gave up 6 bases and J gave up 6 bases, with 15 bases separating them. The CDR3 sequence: CASRASRGGNSPLHF. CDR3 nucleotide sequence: TGTGCCAGCAGAGCGTCGCGGGGCGGTAATTCACCCCTCCACTTT.

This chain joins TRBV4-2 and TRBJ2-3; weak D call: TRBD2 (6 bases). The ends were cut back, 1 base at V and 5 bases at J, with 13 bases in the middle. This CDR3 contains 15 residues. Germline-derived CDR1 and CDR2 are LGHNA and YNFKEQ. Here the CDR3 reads CASSQGGGVGDTQYF. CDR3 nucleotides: TGTGCCAGCAGCCAAGGGGGCGGGGTGGGAGATACGCAGTATTTT.

The CDR3 protein is CASSVSWGFTGELFF. The CDR3 DNA follows: TGTGCCAGCAGCGTAAGTTGGGGATTCACCGGGGAGCTGTTTTTT. The J gene is TRBJ2-2, the V gene TRBV9; no definite D call. Germline V gene sequence: CDR1 SGDLS, CDR2 YYNGEE. Deletions cut 1 base from V and 4 bases from J, with 11 bases between. CDR3 length: 15 amino acids.

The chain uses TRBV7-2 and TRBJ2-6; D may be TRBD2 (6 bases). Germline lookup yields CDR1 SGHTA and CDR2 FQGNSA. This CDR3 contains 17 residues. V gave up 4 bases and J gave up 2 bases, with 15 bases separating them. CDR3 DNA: TGTGCCAGCAGCTCCCGGGGACTGTCAACTGGGGCCAACGTCCTGACTTTC. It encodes CASSSRGLSTGANVLTF.

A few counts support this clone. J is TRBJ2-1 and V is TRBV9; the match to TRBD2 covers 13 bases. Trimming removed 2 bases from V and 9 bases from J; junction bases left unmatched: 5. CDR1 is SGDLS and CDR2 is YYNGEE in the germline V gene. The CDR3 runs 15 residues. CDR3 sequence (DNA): TGTGCCAGCAGCGTCGGACTAGCGGGAGTAGGTGAGCAGTTCTTC. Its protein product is CASSVGLAGVGEQFF.